This T cell receptor (beta chain) derives from a study of breast tumors, draining lymph nodes, adjacent tissues. Study observations and caveats: Luminal-like breast cancer showed significantly greater tumor-nontumor repertoire similarity than basal-like breast cancer did. The data were judged consistent with most tumor T cells coming from lymph node and expanding in tumor.

Concerning this clonotype: The antigen remains unidentified.

TCRdb re-called the multiplex PCR reads through MiXCR, storing one row per CDR3 protein. This table has just under 65,000 distinct CDR3 sequences, around 60% appearing once. The CDR3 has 16 residues. J gave up 1 base and V 0 bases, and 6 bases lay outside the gene matches. Germline CDR1 and CDR2: DFQATT and SNEGSKA (reference sequence). The sequenced sample consisted of breast tumor tissue. The rearrangement links TRBV20-1 to TRBJ2-3, with 8 bases identical to TRBD2. The source of this sequence is a female donor with breast cancer. Some clones in this sample may be carry-over from other donors' samples. The CDR3 is CSARDRGREGTDTQYF. CDR3 DNA: TGCAGTGCTAGAGATCGAGGGCGGGAGGGCACAGATACGCAGTATTTT.